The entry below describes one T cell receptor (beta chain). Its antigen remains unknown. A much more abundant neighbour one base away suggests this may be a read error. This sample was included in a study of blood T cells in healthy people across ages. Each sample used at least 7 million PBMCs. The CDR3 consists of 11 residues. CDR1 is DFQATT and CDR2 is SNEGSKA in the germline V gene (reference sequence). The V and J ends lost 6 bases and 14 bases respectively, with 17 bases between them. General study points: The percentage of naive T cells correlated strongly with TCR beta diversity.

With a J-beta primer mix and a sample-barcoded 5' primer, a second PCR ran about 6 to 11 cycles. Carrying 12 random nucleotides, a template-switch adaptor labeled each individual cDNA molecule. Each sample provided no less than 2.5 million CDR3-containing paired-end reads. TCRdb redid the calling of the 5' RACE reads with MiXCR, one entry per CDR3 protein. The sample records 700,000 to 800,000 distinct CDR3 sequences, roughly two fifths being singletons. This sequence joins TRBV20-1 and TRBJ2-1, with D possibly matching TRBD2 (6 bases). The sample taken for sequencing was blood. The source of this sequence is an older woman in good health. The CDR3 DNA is TGCAGTGCCAGGGACTTTCCGGTGGAGTTCTTC. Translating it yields CSARDFPVEFF.